This T cell receptor (beta chain) was sequenced for a study of blood T cells in healthy people across ages (dated by TCRdb to the mid-2010s). About the investigation overall: In model experiments, template switching captured roughly one uniquely barcoded TCR beta cDNA molecule for every two T cells. The study measured age-related changes in TCR beta repertoire diversity using deep sequencing normalized with unique cDNA molecular identifiers. The donors were split into four age groups: young (average about 16 years), middle-aged (around 37), aged (over 55) and long-lived (more than 80). Using the same blood draw, the study looked at two additional independent replicas of 1 million unique cDNA reads for two donors, one aged 18 to 29 and the other aged 80 or older. To avoid experimental bias, donors of different ages were randomly spread across the sequencing lanes. What the study reported, not specific to this receptor: Since profiling was done on bulk unsorted PBMCs, naive and antigen-experienced compartments could not be conclusively compared. As age increased, observed TCR beta diversity per million T cells dropped in a roughly linear way, and a significant reduction was already evident by age 40. Observed TCR beta diversity correlated strongly with the percentage of naive T cells measured by flow cytometry. Total diversity estimates from one million sequenced T cells were considered lower bounds and underestimates. Compared with the aged group, more naive CD4+ T cells, fewer expanded clones and increased TCR diversity were shown by the long-lived group, suggesting age selection. The CMV infection status of donors was not known, potentially confounding age-related changes in expanded clonotypes.

The donors were around 39 Caucasian individuals from Russia, aged roughly 6 to 100 years, who were systemically healthy. Each donor gave approximately 9.3 milliliters of peripheral blood, collected into EDTA-treated Vacutainer tubes. Ficoll-Paque density-gradient centrifugation was used to isolate PBMCs, with at least 7 million obtained per sample. Trizol reagent was used to extract total RNA from PBMCs, with at least 5.5 micrograms per sample. The percentages of naive CD45RAhigh/CD27high T cells were determined by flow cytometry on a PBMC aliquot from every donor. Library generation was performed with 5' RACE. This sample was sequenced with an Illumina HiSeq 2500. A second about 7 to 12 cycle PCR used a sample-barcoded 5' primer and a J-beta primer mix. A template-switch 5' adaptor carrying 12 random nucleotides introduced a unique molecular identifier onto each TCR beta cDNA molecule. Each sample yielded at least 3 million CDR3-containing paired-end reads. All of the RNA was converted into first-strand cDNA using the Mint cDNA synthesis kit, with a TRBC-specific oligonucleotide serving as the primer. After uracil-DNA glycosylase treatment, a first 18-cycle PCR used universal primers M1SS and BC2_uni_R on all cDNA. On the study's bioinformatics: Each sample was normalized by randomly selecting 1 million high-quality reads, each carrying a distinct molecular identifier. Instead of being binned into consensus sequences, reads that shared molecular identifiers were thrown out. CDR3 identification, clonotype clustering and error correction used MiTCR with a Q25 quality threshold and the strictest error-elimination algorithm. A nonparametric unseen species model with Euler transformation was used to estimate a lower bound on total TCR beta diversity. TCRdb reprocessing: public reads trimmed at Q25 with fastp, clones called with MiXCR, in-frame beta chains kept. When rows share a CDR3 protein, they turn into one entry using the most common DNA and genes. V and J calls and clone size were set by TCRdb, not the authors. The sample contains about 1.6 million distinct CDR3 sequences, roughly 30% of them found a single time. The top ten hold approximately 10% of the sample.

The CDR3 runs 16 residues from the cysteine to the phenylalanine. Here the CDR3 DNA is all that survives: 48 bases in frame from base 1. The junction shows trimming of 3 bases on V and 5 bases on J, and the gene matches do not reach 5 bases of it. Via the germline V gene (reference sequence), CDR1 is MNHEY and CDR2 SMNVEV. As to this clonotype: Its antigen is not yet known. Within one base of it there is no much larger clone, and no base qualities were kept.

The receptor was isolated from a woman in her thirties in good health. The sequencing input was blood. Recombination linked TRBV27 to TRBJ2-1, with TRBD2 matching 12 junction bases. In nucleotide form, the sequence is TGTGCCAGCAGTTTCCTAGCGGGAGGGCCGAACAATGAGCAGTTCTTC. This yields the protein CASSFLAGGPNNEQFF.